Presented here are 19 T cell receptor beta chains from one specimen sequenced in a study of T cell changes during pregnancy in multiple sclerosis. Profiled with immunoSEQ multiplex PCR; TCRdb holds only in-frame clones, not every one. This sample has roughly 40,000 clones, with roughly 90% found just once. This specimen was CD8+ T cells from peripheral blood mononuclear cells, taken before pregnancy. These TCRs come from a female donor with multiple sclerosis, enrolled in a pregnancy study.

This clone was recorded a few times. The chain links TRBV28 to TRBJ2-1, with 7 bases identical to TRBD2. CDR3 length: 17 amino acids. The V segment lost 6 bases and the J segment 3 bases; nucleotides outside the gene matches: 14. Germline lookup yields CDR1 MDHEN and CDR2 SYDVKM. This chain's CDR3 is CASSPYVLAEGYNEQFF. For the CDR3, the DNA is TGTGCCAGCAGCCCCTATGTGCTAGCGGAGGGCTACAATGAGCAGTTCTTC.

The DNA of the CDR3 is TGTGCCAGCAGTCCGGGTTGGGGGCAGAACACTGAAGCTTTCTTT. Protein: CASSPGWGQNTEAFF. The chain employs TRBV7-9 and TRBJ1-1; D is possibly TRBD1 (6 bases). CDR1 is SEHNR, CDR2 FQNEAQ, per germline (reference sequence). This CDR3 is built from 15 residues. The V gene lost 6 bases and the J gene lost 1 base, with 15 bases spanning the gap.

This chain uses TRBV6-4 with TRBJ2-1, with D possibly being TRBD2 (6 bases). This CDR3 region has 15 residues. The germline V and J ends were trimmed by 6 bases and 2 bases, with 14 bases remaining between them. CDR1 MRHNA and CDR2 SNTAGT come from the germline V gene. CDR3 nucleotides: TGTGCCAGCAGACCAAACGGGGAGGCCTACAATGAGCAGTTCTTC. Its translation: CASRPNGEAYNEQFF.

This clone was seen once. V and J are TRBV9 and TRBJ1-1; 9 bases map to TRBD1. V was pared by 5 bases and J by 1 base, with 15 bases of the junction left unmatched. The CDR3 spans 18 residues. Germline V gene lookup returns CDR1 SGDLS and CDR2 YYNGEE. The CDR3 loop reads CASRQSGTGPLENTEAFF. The CDR3 nucleotides read TGTGCCAGCAGACAATCCGGGACAGGGCCCCTTGAGAACACTGAAGCTTTCTTT.

The count of this clone is one. The V gene is TRBV6-8, the J gene TRBJ2-2, with no clear D. CDR1 MNHGY and CDR2 SAAAGT come from the germline V gene. Trimming took off 6 bases at V and 6 bases at J, with 20 bases between the two ends. The CDR3 sequence is 16 residues long. CDR3 coding DNA: TGTGCCAGCAGGCACCAAAATAGAAGTGAGGCCGGGGAGCTGTTTTTT. Protein product: CASRHQNRSEAGELFF.

The chain uses TRBV27 and TRBJ1-1, with D uncertain. Germline V gene data show CDR1 as MNHEY and CDR2 as SMNVEV (reference sequence). Trimming removed 11 bases at V and 1 base at J, with 5 bases between. The CDR3 consists of 10 residues. CDR3 nucleotides: TGTGCCGCGGGGAACACTGAAGCTTTCTTT. Translated: CAAGNTEAFF.

V and J are TRBV19 and TRBJ1-5, with D possibly being TRBD1 (5 bases). Per germline, CDR1 LNHDA and CDR2 SQIVND (reference sequence). V lost 7 bases to trimming and J lost 7 bases, with 11 bases between them. The CDR3 length is 12 residues. In DNA form, the CDR3 reads TGTGCCAGTAAGCAGGGTATGCAGCCCCAGCATTTT. Its translation: CASKQGMQPQHF.

This clone was counted a single time. The CDR3 loop reads CASAAEGASYEQYF. The CDR3 DNA reads as TGTGCCAGCGCCGCGGAGGGGGCGTCCTACGAGCAGTACTTC. This chain joins TRBV7-8 and TRBJ2-7, with D maybe TRBD1 (7 bases). The CDR3 covers 14 residues. Germline loops: CDR1 SGHVS, CDR2 FQNEAQ. The V end lost 8 bases, the J end lost 1 base, and 15 bases lay between the germline ends. Filled out from reference TRBV7-8 and TRBJ2-7, the complete variable domain reads GAGVSQSPRYKVAKRGQDVALRCDPISGHVSLFWYQQALGQGPEFLTYFQNEAQLDKSGLPSDRFFAERPEGSVSTLKIQRTQQEDSAVYLCASAAEGASYEQYFGPGTRLTVT.

In nucleotides, the CDR3 is TGTGCCAGCAGTTACACAGGGGGGAACACTGAAGCTTTCTTT. It yields the protein CASSYTGGNTEAFF. The gene calls are TRBV25-1 and TRBJ1-1; TRBD1 aligns across 8 bases. Germline V gene sequence: CDR1 MGHDK, CDR2 SYGVNS. V gave up 5 bases and J gave up 1 base; unmatched junction bases: 3. This CDR3 is built from 14 residues.

The chain joins TRBV19 to TRBJ2-1; TRBD2 is a possible D gene (5 bases). The CDR3 spans 16 residues. The germline gives CDR1 LNHDA, CDR2 SQIVND (reference sequence). Trimming shortened V by 6 bases and J by 3 bases, and 18 bases separated the two germline ends. CDR3 amino acids: CASSPSPGYDYNEQFF. The CDR3 nucleotides are TGTGCCAGTAGCCCCTCTCCGGGATATGACTACAATGAGCAGTTCTTC.

The chain has TRBV7-9 and TRBJ2-5; D call uncertain. The CDR3 is 13 amino acids. Germline V gives CDR1 SEHNR, CDR2 FQNEAQ (reference sequence). The germline V and J ends were trimmed by 4 bases and 3 bases, with 9 bases remaining between them. CDR3: CASSSRQEETQYF. The CDR3 nucleotides are TGTGCCAGCAGCTCTCGTCAGGAAGAGACCCAGTACTTC.

In its sample, this clone was seen a few times. The chain is built from TRBV19 and TRBJ2-5, with D possibly matching TRBD2 (5 bases). CDR1 is LNHDA, CDR2 SQIVND, per germline (reference sequence). The CDR3 covers 13 residues. V was shortened by 3 bases and J by 4 bases, with 9 bases between the two germline ends. CDR3 DNA sequence: TGTGCCAGTAGTATGAGGGCGTCAGAGACCCAGTACTTC. It yields the protein CASSMRASETQYF.

The rearrangement links TRBV5-8 to TRBJ1-2; maybe TRBD1 (5 bases). Germline CDR1 reads SGHTS; CDR2 reads YDEGEE. Trimming stripped 3 bases from V and 4 bases from J, with 13 bases between. The CDR3 is made up of 14 amino acids. For the CDR3, the DNA is TGTGCCAGCAGCTCGAGACAGACAGCCTATGGCTACACCTTC. Its protein is CASSSRQTAYGYTF.

This clone was seen a single time. V gene TRBV11-3 combines with J gene TRBJ2-1, with 8 bases lining up with TRBD2. The ends lost 5 bases at V and 2 bases at J; junction bases unmatched: 5. The length of the CDR3 is 15 residues. CDR1 and CDR2 (germline): SGHNT, YENEEA. This CDR3 is CASSPAGGAYNEQFF. CDR3 DNA: TGTGCCAGCAGCCCTGCGGGAGGCGCCTACAATGAGCAGTTCTTC.

The chain couples TRBV7-9 to TRBJ2-7; no reliable D call. The CDR3 has 15 residues. V dropped 3 bases and J dropped 3 bases, with 15 bases sitting between them. Germline V gene lookup returns CDR1 SEHNR and CDR2 FQNEAQ (reference sequence). DNA for the CDR3: TGTGCCAGCAGCTTCGGAGATCGAGGTTACTACGAGCAGTACTTC. Translating it yields CASSFGDRGYYEQYF.

The chain recombines TRBV12-5 with TRBJ2-2; no reliable D call. Germline CDR1 reads LGHNT; CDR2 reads FRNRAP. The CDR3 runs 12 residues. The V and J ends lost 6 bases and 6 bases respectively, with 8 bases between them. The CDR3 region has the DNA TGTGCTAGTGGGACGGAGTCCGGGGAGCTGTTTTTT. Translated: CASGTESGELFF.

The chain joins TRBV19 to TRBJ2-1; 11 bases match TRBD2. V was clipped by 7 bases and J by 5 bases; unmatched bases: 4. In germline, CDR1 is LNHDA, CDR2 SQIVND (reference sequence). This CDR3 is built from 14 residues. CDR3 loop: CASTGLAAHNEQFF. CDR3 sequence (DNA): TGTGCCAGTACGGGACTAGCGGCCCACAATGAGCAGTTCTTC. Based on the CDR3 plus reference TRBV19 and TRBJ2-1, the full variable domain is DGGITQSPKYLFRKEGQNVTLSCEQNLNHDAMYWYRQDPGQGLRLIYYSQIVNDFQKGDIAEGYSVSREKKESFPLTVTSAQKNPTAFYLCASTGLAAHNEQFFGPGTRLTVL.

This clone was found once. The V gene is TRBV13, the J gene TRBJ2-1; TRBD1 matches 8 bases. The CDR3 is made up of 14 amino acids. CDR1 is PRHDT and CDR2 is FYEKMQ in the germline V gene (reference sequence). J was trimmed by 10 bases and V by 1 base; bases with no gene match: 6. This chain's CDR3 is CASSLATGAEEQFF. In nucleotides, the CDR3 is TGTGCCAGCAGCTTAGCGACAGGGGCGGAGGAGCAGTTCTTC.

The chain links TRBV5-4 to TRBJ2-6, with TRBD2 identical over 7 bases. This CDR3 region has 16 residues. Germline-derived CDR1 and CDR2 are SGHNT and YYREEE (reference sequence). V shed 3 bases, J shed 0 bases, and the junction held 3 bases outside the gene matches. The chain's CDR3 is CASSWGGISGANVLTF. The CDR3 nucleotides read TGTGCCAGCAGCTGGGGGGGTATCTCTGGGGCCAACGTCCTGACTTTC.